The next 32 T cell receptor beta chains were all read from a single sample in a study of technical replicates of blood from a handful of donors. Sequencing was performed with immunoSEQ multiplex PCR; in TCRdb, only in-frame clones are kept and a portion is missing. The table includes 50,000 to 70,000 clones, around 89% detected once. The source material was PBMCs. The receptors come from a human donor in good health. Some clones in this sample may be carry-over from other donors' samples.

The rearrangement uses TRBV10-1 and TRBJ2-6, with D perhaps matching TRBD1 or TRBD2 (6 bases each). V gave up 8 bases and J gave up 0 bases, with 20 bases separating them. Germline V gene sequence: CDR1 WNHNN, CDR2 SYGVQD (reference sequence). The CDR3 loop spans 18 amino acids. This CDR3 reads CASRGGQGEISGANVLTF. CDR3 bases: TGCGCCAGCCGTGGGGGGCAGGGCGAAATCTCTGGGGCCAACGTCCTGACTTTC.

The CDR3 sequence: CASSQENGRAGSYNEQFF. CDR3 nucleotides: TGTGCCAGCAGCCAAGAAAACGGGAGGGCCGGCTCCTACAATGAGCAGTTCTTC. The chain recombines TRBV4-2 with TRBJ2-1; 8 bases match TRBD2. The CDR3 runs to 18 residues. Germline V CDR1 and CDR2: LGHNA, YNFKEQ. J lost 0 bases, V lost 0 bases, and 7 bases had no gene match.

The V gene is TRBV7-3, the J gene TRBJ2-1, with 7 bases fitting TRBD1. Losses at the gene ends were 5 bases for V and 7 bases for J; bases not matched to a gene: 8. Germline V CDR1 and CDR2: SGHTA, FQGTGA. This CDR3 has 14 residues. CDR3 loop: CASSTQTGTNEQFF. The CDR3 DNA reads as TGTGCCAGCAGCACACAGACAGGGACGAATGAGCAGTTCTTC.

This clone has only one observation. This chain uses TRBV5-1 with TRBJ2-3; D might be TRBD2 (5 bases). Per germline, CDR1 SGHRS and CDR2 YFSETQ. Trimming left V 2 bases short and J 0 bases short, with 16 bases between. The length of the CDR3 is 17 residues. CDR3 protein: CASSFGYGESSTDTQYF. CDR3 bases: TGCGCCAGCAGCTTCGGTTACGGGGAGTCAAGCACAGATACGCAGTATTTT.

This clone has more than one count but fewer than ten. The chain uses TRBV5-1 and TRBJ1-4; D remains unclear. This CDR3 has 15 residues. The V end lost 4 bases, the J end lost 7 bases, and 17 bases lay between the germline ends. The germline V gene has CDR1 SGHRS and CDR2 YFSETQ. This CDR3 reads CASSPETGWSEKLFF. DNA for the CDR3: TGCGCCAGCAGCCCCGAGACGGGGTGGAGTGAAAAACTGTTTTTT.

The rearrangement links TRBV4-3 to TRBJ2-1; a possible D gene is TRBD2 (6 bases). This CDR3 region has 18 residues. Germline assignment: CDR1 LGHNA and CDR2 YSLEER. Trimming stripped 4 bases from V and 3 bases from J, with 22 bases between. As DNA, the CDR3 is TGCGCCAGCAGCCCACGAGCGTCCGGGACTGTCAACTACAATGAGCAGTTCTTC. Encoded protein: CASSPRASGTVNYNEQFF.

This chain links TRBV9 with TRBJ2-5, with TRBD2 matching over 7 bases. Germline CDR1 reads SGDLS; CDR2 reads YYNGEE. This CDR3 region has 16 residues. J gave up 0 bases and V 4 bases, and 9 bases lay outside the gene matches. CDR3 loop: CASSLAGDFYQETQYF. Here the CDR3 DNA reads TGTGCCAGCAGCCTGGCGGGAGATTTTTACCAAGAGACCCAGTACTTC.

This clone was recorded only once. This CDR3 is CASSYTGTGYNYGYTF. The CDR3 DNA reads as TGTGCCAGCAGTTATACCGGGACAGGGTACAACTATGGCTACACCTTC. The chain recombines TRBV6-6 with TRBJ1-2; 9 bases map to TRBD1. The CDR3 runs 16 residues. CDR1 MNHNY and CDR2 SVGAGI come from the germline V gene (reference sequence). J lost 2 bases, V lost 3 bases, and 7 bases had no gene match.

The sample holds one count of this clone. The genes are TRBV11-2 and TRBJ2-1; 16 bases are shared with TRBD2. The junction had 6 bases not matched to a gene; V was cut back by 5 bases and J by 8 bases. The CDR3 is 16 residues long. Germline CDR1 reads SGHAT; CDR2 reads FQNNGV. CDR3 sequence (DNA): TGTGCCAGCAGCCGGGGACTAGCGGGGGGGCGTTATGAGCAGTTCTTC. Translating gives CASSRGLAGGRYEQFF.

The rearrangement uses TRBV5-4 and TRBJ1-2; no clear D. CDR1 is SGHNT, CDR2 YYREEE, per germline (reference sequence). V lost 2 bases and J 7 bases, leaving 18 bases between the germline ends. The CDR3 consists of 15 residues. The CDR3 here is CASSLPTPLVAGYTF. The CDR3 coding sequence is TGTGCCAGCAGCTTACCGACCCCCCTAGTTGCTGGCTACACCTTC.

This chain uses TRBV4-2 with TRBJ1-2, with a tentative D call TRBD1 (6 bases). Trimming took off 3 bases at V and 3 bases at J, with 20 bases between the two ends. CDR1 is LGHNA, CDR2 YNFKEQ, per germline. This CDR3 contains 17 residues. CDR3 DNA sequence: TGTGCCAGCAGCCAGATCATCGGTCCAGGGGATCACTATGGCTACACCTTC. Translation gives CASSQIIGPGDHYGYTF.

This chain links TRBV6-6 with TRBJ2-7; D ambiguous. Germline CDR1 and CDR2: MNHNY and SVGAGI (reference sequence). This CDR3 region has 14 residues. With 5 bases removed from V and 3 bases from J, the gap between germline ends came to 14 bases. In DNA form, the CDR3 reads TGTGCCAGCAGTCAATCAAGTCAGAACTACGAGCAGTACTTC. This translates into CASSQSSQNYEQYF.

The chain links TRBV5-1 to TRBJ2-3; 11 bases line up with TRBD2. CDR3 length equals 15 residues. V dropped 4 bases and J dropped 9; count of bases not matched to a gene: 10. Germline V gene lookup returns CDR1 SGHRS and CDR2 YFSETQ. The CDR3 nucleotides are TGCGCCAGCAGCGGGGGACTAGCGGAGCCCAAGACGCAGTATTTT. This codes for CASSGGLAEPKTQYF.

This clone has only a few counts. The chain combines TRBV5-1 with TRBJ2-5; TRBD2 matches at 7 bases. Trimming removed 0 bases from V and 5 bases from J; junction bases left unmatched: 1. CDR3 length equals 13 residues. The germline V gene encodes CDR1 SGHRS and CDR2 YFSETQ. The CDR3 region is CASSLGGSETQYF. As DNA, the CDR3 is TGCGCCAGCAGCTTGGGCGGGAGTGAGACCCAGTACTTC.

The V call is TRBV7-8, the J call TRBJ1-5; no clear D. This CDR3 contains 16 residues. Germline V gene sequence: CDR1 SGHVS, CDR2 FQNEAQ. The V gene lost 5 bases and the J gene lost 0 bases, with 14 bases spanning the gap. The CDR3 region is CASSPFRQISNQPQHF. CDR3 coding DNA: TGTGCCAGCAGCCCCTTTCGACAAATTAGCAATCAGCCCCAGCATTTT. Full variable domain (remainder filled in from reference TRBV7-8 and TRBJ1-5): GAGVSQSPRYKVAKRGQDVALRCDPISGHVSLFWYQQALGQGPEFLTYFQNEAQLDKSGLPSDRFFAERPEGSVSTLKIQRTQQEDSAVYLCASSPFRQISNQPQHFGDGTRLSIL.

The chain joins TRBV5-1 to TRBJ1-1; D is unresolved. Germline V gene lookup returns CDR1 SGHRS and CDR2 YFSETQ. The length of the CDR3 is 14 residues. V lost 0 bases and J 1 base, leaving 7 bases between the germline ends. CDR3 amino acids: CASSLAGTNTEAFF. CDR3 nucleotides: TGCGCCAGCAGCTTGGCAGGAACGAACACTGAAGCTTTCTTT.

The chain links TRBV7-6 to TRBJ1-2, with 11 bases aligning to TRBD1. V was clipped by 5 bases and J by 8 bases; unmatched bases: 4. This CDR3 comprises 13 residues. CDR1 SGHVS and CDR2 FNYEAQ come from the germline V gene. DNA of the CDR3: TGTGCCAGCAGCGAGGGACAGGGGGGCGGCTACACCTTC. Translating it yields CASSEGQGGGYTF.

This sequence joins TRBV10-3 and TRBJ2-7, with 8 bases fitting TRBD1. The CDR3 spans 14 residues. With 3 bases clipped from V and 4 bases from J, the junction kept 5 bases outside the gene matches. The germline V gene has CDR1 ENHRY and CDR2 SYGVKD. CDR3 amino acids: CAISDNRDRYEQYF. The CDR3 bases are TGTGCCATCAGTGATAACCGGGACAGGTACGAGCAGTACTTC.

V and J are TRBV5-6 and TRBJ2-1, with D possibly matching TRBD1 (6 bases). CDR3 length: 14 amino acids. The germline gives CDR1 SGHDT, CDR2 YYEEEE. V was shortened by 0 bases and J by 7 bases, with 11 bases between the two germline ends. CDR3 coding DNA: TGTGCCAGCAGCTTGGGACAGGTGAGGAATGAGCAGTTCTTC. It yields the protein CASSLGQVRNEQFF.

A single count supports this clone. The chain has TRBV4-2 and TRBJ2-3, with D tentatively TRBD2 (7 bases). V was trimmed by 5 bases and J by 4 bases, leaving 19 bases between them. The CDR3 totals 16 residues. Germline lookup yields CDR1 LGHNA and CDR2 YNFKEQ. The CDR3 spells CASSGRGGDIADTQYF. The CDR3 DNA is TGTGCCAGCAGCGGGAGGGGGGGCGATATCGCAGATACGCAGTATTTT.

This clone was detected once. The chain combines TRBV2 with TRBJ2-5; 10 bases fit TRBD1. The CDR3 consists of 13 residues. J gave up 5 bases and V 10 bases, and 7 bases lay outside the gene matches. CDR1 is SNHLY, CDR2 FYNNEI, per germline. The CDR3 spells CATQGQGRETQYF. In DNA form, the CDR3 reads TGTGCCACCCAGGGACAGGGGAGGGAGACCCAGTACTTC.

V and J are TRBV6-1 and TRBJ2-1; 9 bases are a match to TRBD2. The ends lost 1 base at V and 8 bases at J; junction bases unmatched: 6. The germline V gene has CDR1 MNHNS and CDR2 SASEGT. The CDR3 contains 15 residues. In DNA, the CDR3 is TGTGCCAGCAGTGAAGTCTCCGGGACTAGCCATGAGCAGTTCTTC. Amino acid sequence: CASSEVSGTSHEQFF.

The chain uses TRBV9 and TRBJ2-3; the match to TRBD2 covers 9 bases. J was trimmed by 3 bases and V by 4 bases; bases with no gene match: 15. Germline V gene lookup returns CDR1 SGDLS and CDR2 YYNGEE. The CDR3 runs to 18 residues. The DNA for the CDR3 is TGTGCCAGCAGCACTACCCCTGGACTAGCGCCGGTAACAGATACGCAGTATTTT. Its protein product is CASSTTPGLAPVTDTQYF.

The CDR3 region has the DNA TGTGCCAGCAGCTTATTCCAACTCGACGAGCAGTACTTC. This encodes CASSLFQLDEQYF. V and J are TRBV7-9 and TRBJ2-7; the D is unclear. This CDR3 comprises 13 residues. Per the germline V gene, CDR1 is SEHNR and CDR2 is FQNEAQ (reference sequence). Trimming removed 2 bases from V and 5 bases from J, with 10 bases in between.

This chain uses TRBV11-3 with TRBJ1-1, with D possibly being TRBD1 (5 bases). The V end lost 1 base, the J end lost 1 base, and 25 bases lay between the germline ends. CDR1 is SGHNT, CDR2 YENEEA, per germline. The CDR3 covers 20 residues. CDR3 residues: CASSLVTGQGLFIENTEAFF. CDR3 nucleotides: TGTGCCAGCAGCTTAGTAACGGGTCAGGGATTATTTATAGAGAACACTGAAGCTTTCTTT. Looking up the rest from reference TRBV11-3 and TRBJ1-1 gives the full variable domain: EAGVVQSPRYKIIEKKQPVAFWCNPISGHNTLYWYLQNLGQGPELLIRYENEEAVDDSQLPKDRFSAERLKGVDSTLKIQPAELGDSAVYLCASSLVTGQGLFIENTEAFFGQGTRLTVV.

There are a few counts of this clone. This rearrangement joins TRBV13 to TRBJ1-3; a possible D gene is TRBD1 (5 bases). Trimming stripped 1 base from V and 1 base from J, with 5 bases between. The CDR3 extends over 14 amino acids. CDR1 and CDR2 (germline): PRHDT, FYEKMQ (reference sequence). CDR3 sequence reads: CASSLEGSGNTIYF. CDR3 in DNA: TGTGCCAGCAGCTTAGAGGGGTCTGGAAACACCATATATTTT.

The chain carries TRBV5-1 and TRBJ2-2; D is unclear. The length of the CDR3 is 14 residues. Trimming took 0 bases from V and 1 from J, leaving 4 bases between them. CDR1 SGHRS and CDR2 YFSETQ come from the germline V gene. DNA for the CDR3: TGCGCCAGCAGCTTGGGTCAGAACACCGGGGAGCTGTTTTTT. It yields the protein CASSLGQNTGELFF. Full variable domain (outside the CDR3, taken from reference TRBV5-1 and TRBJ2-2): KAGVTQTPRYLIKTRGQQVTLSCSPISGHRSVSWYQQTPGQGLQFLFEYFSETQRNKGNFPGRFSGRQFSNSRSEMNVSTLELGDSALYLCASSLGQNTGELFFGEGSRLTVL.

The chain joins TRBV2 to TRBJ2-7; TRBD2 matches at 12 bases. The CDR3 loop spans 15 amino acids. Unmatched junction bases numbered 8, after V lost 7 bases and J lost 4 bases. Germline CDR1 SNHLY, CDR2 FYNNEI. As DNA, the CDR3 is TGTGCCAGCAACGAGCTAGCGGGGGGGCGGTACGAGCAGTACTTC. This sequence encodes CASNELAGGRYEQYF.

The chain has TRBV19 and TRBJ2-7; 8 nucleotides agree with TRBD1. This CDR3 contains 13 residues. Germline assignment: CDR1 LNHDA and CDR2 SQIVND (reference sequence). V shed 4 bases, J shed 3 bases, and the junction held 2 bases outside the gene matches. Written as DNA, the CDR3 is TGTGCCAGTAGTAGAGGGACAGGCTACGAGCAGTACTTC. Its translation is CASSRGTGYEQYF. The variable domain in full, completed from reference TRBV19 and TRBJ2-7, reads DGGITQSPKYLFRKEGQNVTLSCEQNLNHDAMYWYRQDPGQGLRLIYYSQIVNDFQKGDIAEGYSVSREKKESFPLTVTSAQKNPTAFYLCASSRGTGYEQYFGPGTRLTVT.

The rearrangement joins TRBV7-8 to TRBJ2-4; D not resolved. Trimming pared 1 base from V and 7 bases from J, leaving 8 bases between. The CDR3 consists of 13 residues. CDR1 and CDR2 from the germline V gene are SGHVS and FQNEAQ. In DNA, the CDR3 is TGTGCCAGCAGCTTAGGGCAGAACAACATTCAGTACTTC. Its protein is CASSLGQNNIQYF.

The genes are TRBV19 and TRBJ2-7, with D perhaps matching TRBD2 (6 bases). Germline CDR1 LNHDA, CDR2 SQIVND (reference sequence). This CDR3 region has 16 residues. With 5 bases removed from V and 6 bases from J, the gap between germline ends came to 23 bases. The CDR3 region has the DNA TGTGCCAGTAGTCAAGACCTAGGGCAGGGAGGAGGCGAGCAGTACTTC. Its protein is CASSQDLGQGGGEQYF.

The rearrangement links TRBV6-5 to TRBJ1-5; D not certain. The CDR3 consists of 16 residues. With 0 bases removed from V and 3 bases from J, the gap between germline ends came to 12 bases. The germline V gene encodes CDR1 MNHEY and CDR2 SVGAGI. The chain's CDR3 is CASSYSGPSSNQPQHF. CDR3 sequence (DNA): TGTGCCAGCAGTTACTCTGGCCCCTCGTCCAATCAGCCCCAGCATTTT.